This TCR beta chain was recorded in a study of PD-L1 blockade in urothelial cancer. Study in general: Male patients with bladder-origin urothelial cancer numbered about 85% of the 29. At 3 weeks (second dose) and 6 weeks after starting treatment, blood was analyzed.

Sequencing was performed with immunoSEQ multiplex PCR; in TCRdb, only in-frame clones are kept and a portion is missing. Altogether 85,000 to 90,000 clones are present, more than 85% being singletons, with the ten largest covering roughly a tenth. Patients each gave 1 to 8 samples, pretreatment and on-treatment. The specimen comprised PBMCs, sampled around atezolizumab (anti-PD-L1) treatment. The clonotype was recovered from a man in his fifties or sixties with urothelial cancer.

The chain's CDR3 is CASSLQGANYGYTF. The DNA for the CDR3 is TGTGCCAGCAGCTTACAGGGCGCTAACTATGGCTACACCTTC. The J gene is TRBJ1-2, the V gene TRBV7-2, with D tentatively TRBD1 (5 bases). Germline-derived CDR1 and CDR2 are SGHTA and FQGNSA. V lost 2 bases and J lost 0, with 7 bases in between. This CDR3 region has 14 residues.